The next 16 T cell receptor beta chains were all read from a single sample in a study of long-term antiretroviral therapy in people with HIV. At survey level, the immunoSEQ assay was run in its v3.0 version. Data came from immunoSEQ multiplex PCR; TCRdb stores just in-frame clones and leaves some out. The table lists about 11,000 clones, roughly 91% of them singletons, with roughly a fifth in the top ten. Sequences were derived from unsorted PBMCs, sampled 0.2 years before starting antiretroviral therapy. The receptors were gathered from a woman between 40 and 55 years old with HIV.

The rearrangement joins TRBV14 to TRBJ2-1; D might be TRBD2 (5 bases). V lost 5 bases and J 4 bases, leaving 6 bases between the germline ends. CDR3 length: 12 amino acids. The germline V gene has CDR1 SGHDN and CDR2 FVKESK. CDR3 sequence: CASSRTYNEQFF. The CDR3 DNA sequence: TGTGCCAGCAGCAGGACTTACAATGAGCAGTTCTTC.

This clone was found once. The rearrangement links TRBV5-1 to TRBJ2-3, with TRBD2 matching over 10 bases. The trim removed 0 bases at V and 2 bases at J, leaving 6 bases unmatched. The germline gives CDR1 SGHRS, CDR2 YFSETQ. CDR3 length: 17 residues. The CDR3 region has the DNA TGCGCCAGCAGCTTGGCCTCTAGCGGGGGATACACAGATACGCAGTATTTT. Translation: CASSLASSGGYTDTQYF.

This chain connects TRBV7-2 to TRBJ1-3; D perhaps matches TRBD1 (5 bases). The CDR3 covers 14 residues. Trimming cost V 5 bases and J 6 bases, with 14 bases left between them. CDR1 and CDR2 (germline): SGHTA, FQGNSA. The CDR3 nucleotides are TGTGCCAGCAGCCTCCCGACAGCCGTAAACACCATATATTTT. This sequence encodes CASSLPTAVNTIYF.

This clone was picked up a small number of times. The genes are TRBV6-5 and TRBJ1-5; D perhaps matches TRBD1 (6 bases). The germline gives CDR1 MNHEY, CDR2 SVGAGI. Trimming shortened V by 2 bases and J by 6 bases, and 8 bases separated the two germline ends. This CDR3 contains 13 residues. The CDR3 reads CASSYGGSQPQHF. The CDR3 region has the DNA TGTGCCAGCAGTTACGGGGGCAGTCAGCCCCAGCATTTT.

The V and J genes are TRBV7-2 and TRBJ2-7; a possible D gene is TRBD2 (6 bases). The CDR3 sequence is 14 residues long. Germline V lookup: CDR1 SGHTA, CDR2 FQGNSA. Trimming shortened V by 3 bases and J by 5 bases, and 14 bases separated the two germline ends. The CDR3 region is CASSFQPGADEQYF. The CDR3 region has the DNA TGTGCCAGCAGCTTCCAACCGGGAGCCGACGAGCAGTACTTC.

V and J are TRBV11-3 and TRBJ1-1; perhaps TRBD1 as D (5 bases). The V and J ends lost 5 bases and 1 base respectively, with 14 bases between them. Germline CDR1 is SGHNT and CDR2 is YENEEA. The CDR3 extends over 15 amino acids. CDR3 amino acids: CASSLTYGANTEAFF. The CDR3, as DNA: TGTGCCAGCAGCCTCACATATGGGGCGAACACTGAAGCTTTCTTT. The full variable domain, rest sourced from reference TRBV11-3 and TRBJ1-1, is EAGVVQSPRYKIIEKKQPVAFWCNPISGHNTLYWYLQNLGQGPELLIRYENEEAVDDSQLPKDRFSAERLKGVDSTLKIQPAELGDSAVYLCASSLTYGANTEAFFGQGTRLTVV.

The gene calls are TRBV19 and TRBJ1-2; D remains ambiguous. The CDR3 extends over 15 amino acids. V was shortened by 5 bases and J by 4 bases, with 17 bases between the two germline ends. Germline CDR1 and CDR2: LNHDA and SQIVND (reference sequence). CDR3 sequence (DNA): TGTGCCAGTAGTCGCGGACGATCCCAGGCCTATGGCTACACCTTC. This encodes CASSRGRSQAYGYTF.

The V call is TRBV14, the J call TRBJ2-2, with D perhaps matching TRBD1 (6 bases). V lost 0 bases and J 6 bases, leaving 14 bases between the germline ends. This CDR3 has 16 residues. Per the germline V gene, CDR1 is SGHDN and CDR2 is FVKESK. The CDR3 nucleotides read TGTGCCAGCAGCCAAGATGGGCAGGGGATGGCCGGGGAGCTGTTTTTT. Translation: CASSQDGQGMAGELFF.

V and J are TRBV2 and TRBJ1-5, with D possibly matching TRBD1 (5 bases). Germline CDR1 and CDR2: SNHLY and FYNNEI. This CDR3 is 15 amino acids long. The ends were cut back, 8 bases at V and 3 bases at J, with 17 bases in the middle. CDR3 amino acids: CASRREGSTNQPQHF. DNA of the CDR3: TGTGCCAGCCGCAGGGAGGGCTCGACCAATCAGCCCCAGCATTTT.

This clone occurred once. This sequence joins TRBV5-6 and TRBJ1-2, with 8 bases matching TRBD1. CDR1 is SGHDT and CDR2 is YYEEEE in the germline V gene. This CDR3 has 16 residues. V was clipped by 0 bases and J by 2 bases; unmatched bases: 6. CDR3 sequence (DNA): TGTGCCAGCAGCTTGGGGACAGGGTCCTCAAACTATGGCTACACCTTC. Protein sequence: CASSLGTGSSNYGYTF.

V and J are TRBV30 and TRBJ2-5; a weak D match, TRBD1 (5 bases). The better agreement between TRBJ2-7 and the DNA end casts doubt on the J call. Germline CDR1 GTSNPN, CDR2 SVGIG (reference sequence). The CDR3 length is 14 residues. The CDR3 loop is CAWISQDTTYEQYF. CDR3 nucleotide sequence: TGTGCCTGGATTTCCCAGGACACCACCTACGAGCAGTACTTC.

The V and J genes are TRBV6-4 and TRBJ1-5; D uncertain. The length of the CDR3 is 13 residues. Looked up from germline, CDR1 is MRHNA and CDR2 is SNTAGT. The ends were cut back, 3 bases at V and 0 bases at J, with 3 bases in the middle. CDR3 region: CASSEGSNQPQHF. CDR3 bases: TGTGCCAGCAGTGAGGGTAGCAATCAGCCCCAGCATTTT.

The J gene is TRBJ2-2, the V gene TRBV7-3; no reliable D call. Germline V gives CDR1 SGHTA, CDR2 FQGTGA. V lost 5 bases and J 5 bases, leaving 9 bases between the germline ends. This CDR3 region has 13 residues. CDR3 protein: CASSRRVTGELFF. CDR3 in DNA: TGTGCCAGCAGCCGTAGGGTTACCGGGGAGCTGTTTTTT.

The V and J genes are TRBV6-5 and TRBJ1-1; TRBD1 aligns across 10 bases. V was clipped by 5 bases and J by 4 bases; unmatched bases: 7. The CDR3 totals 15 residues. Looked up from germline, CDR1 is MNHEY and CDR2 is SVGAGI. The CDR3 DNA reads TGTGCCAGCAGTGCGGGACAGGGGCCGTCCACTGAAGCTTTCTTT. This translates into CASSAGQGPSTEAFF.

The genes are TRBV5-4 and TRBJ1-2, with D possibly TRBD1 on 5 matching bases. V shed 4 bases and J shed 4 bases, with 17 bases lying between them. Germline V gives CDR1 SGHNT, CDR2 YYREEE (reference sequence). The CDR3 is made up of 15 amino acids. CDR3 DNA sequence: TGTGCCAGCAGCGCGCAGGGAGTTGGTGGCTATGGCTACACCTTC. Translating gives CASSAQGVGGYGYTF. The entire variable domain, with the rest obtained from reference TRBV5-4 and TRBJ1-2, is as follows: ETGVTQSPTHLIKTRGQQVTLRCSSQSGHNTVSWYQQALGQGPQFIFQYYREEENGRGNFPPRFSGLQFPNYSSELNVNALELDDSALYLCASSAQGVGGYGYTFGSGTRLTVV.

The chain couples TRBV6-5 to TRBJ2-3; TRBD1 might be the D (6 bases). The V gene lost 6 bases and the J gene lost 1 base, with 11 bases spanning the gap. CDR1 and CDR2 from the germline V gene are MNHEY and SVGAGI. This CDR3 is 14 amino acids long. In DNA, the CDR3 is TGTGCCAGCAGCAGGGGATTGGGCACAGATACGCAGTATTTT. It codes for CASSRGLGTDTQYF.